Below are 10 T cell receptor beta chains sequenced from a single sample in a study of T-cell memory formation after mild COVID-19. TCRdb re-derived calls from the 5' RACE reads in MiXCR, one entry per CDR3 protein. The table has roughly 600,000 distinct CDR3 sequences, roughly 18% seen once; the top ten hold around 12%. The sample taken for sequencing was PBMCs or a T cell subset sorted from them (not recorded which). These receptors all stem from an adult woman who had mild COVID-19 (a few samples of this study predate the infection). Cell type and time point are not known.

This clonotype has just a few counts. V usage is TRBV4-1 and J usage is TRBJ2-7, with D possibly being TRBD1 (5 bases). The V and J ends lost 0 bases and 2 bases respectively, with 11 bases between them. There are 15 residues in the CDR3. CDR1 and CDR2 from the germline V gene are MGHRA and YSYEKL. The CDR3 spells CASSQDFDSTYEQYF. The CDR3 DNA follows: TGCGCCAGCAGCCAAGATTTCGACAGCACCTACGAGCAGTACTTC.

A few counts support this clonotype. The DNA of the CDR3 is TGTGCCAGCAGCTTAGCGGGCGGGCTCTTCACAGATACGCAGTATTTT. Translation gives CASSLAGGLFTDTQYF. The chain carries TRBV7-2 and TRBJ2-3, with a tentative D call TRBD2 (5 bases). Germline-derived CDR1 and CDR2 are SGHTA and FQGNSA. The CDR3 consists of 16 residues. Trimming took 0 bases from V and 2 from J, leaving 12 bases between them.

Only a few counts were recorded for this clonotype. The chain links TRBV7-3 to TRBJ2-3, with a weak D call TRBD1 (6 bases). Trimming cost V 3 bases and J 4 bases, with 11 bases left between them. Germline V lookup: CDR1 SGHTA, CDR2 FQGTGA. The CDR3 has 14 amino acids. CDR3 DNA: TGTGCCAGCAGCTTCGGACAGCCTTCAGATACGCAGTATTTT. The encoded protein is CASSFGQPSDTQYF.

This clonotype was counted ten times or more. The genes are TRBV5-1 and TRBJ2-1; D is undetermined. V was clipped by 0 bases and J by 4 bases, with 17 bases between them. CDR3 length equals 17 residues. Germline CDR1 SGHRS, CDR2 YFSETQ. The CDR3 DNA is TGCGCCAGCAGCTTGGGGCCTCAGAGCGCCCTATACAATGAGCAGTTCTTC. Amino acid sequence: CASSLGPQSALYNEQFF.

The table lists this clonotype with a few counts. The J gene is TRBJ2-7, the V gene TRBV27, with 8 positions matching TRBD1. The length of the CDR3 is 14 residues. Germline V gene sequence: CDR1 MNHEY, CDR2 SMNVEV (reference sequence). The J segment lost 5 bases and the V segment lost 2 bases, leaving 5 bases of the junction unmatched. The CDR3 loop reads CASSLIQGADEQYF. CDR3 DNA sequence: TGTGCCAGCAGTTTAATTCAGGGGGCCGACGAGCAGTACTTC.

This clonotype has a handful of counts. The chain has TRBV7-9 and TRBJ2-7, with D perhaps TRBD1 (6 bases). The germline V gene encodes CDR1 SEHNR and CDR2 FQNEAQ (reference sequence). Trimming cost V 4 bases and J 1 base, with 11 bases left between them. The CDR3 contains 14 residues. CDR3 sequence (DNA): TGTGCCAGCAGCTCACAGGGTTTGTCCTACGAGCAGTACTTC. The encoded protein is CASSSQGLSYEQYF.

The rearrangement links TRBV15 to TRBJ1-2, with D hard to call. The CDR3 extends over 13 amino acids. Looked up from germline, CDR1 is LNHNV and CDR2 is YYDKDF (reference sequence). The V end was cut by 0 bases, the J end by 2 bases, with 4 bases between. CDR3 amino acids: CATSREANYGYTF. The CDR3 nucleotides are TGTGCCACCAGCAGAGAAGCCAACTATGGCTACACCTTC.

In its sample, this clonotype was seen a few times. CDR3 amino acids: CAITPGEAVHEQYF. CDR3 coding DNA: TGTGCCATCACCCCTGGGGAGGCGGTCCACGAGCAGTACTTC. The V call is TRBV10-3, the J call TRBJ2-7; possibly TRBD2 for D (6 bases). The CDR3 consists of 14 residues. Trimming took 7 bases from V and 5 from J, leaving 18 bases between them. Germline assignment: CDR1 ENHRY and CDR2 SYGVKD.

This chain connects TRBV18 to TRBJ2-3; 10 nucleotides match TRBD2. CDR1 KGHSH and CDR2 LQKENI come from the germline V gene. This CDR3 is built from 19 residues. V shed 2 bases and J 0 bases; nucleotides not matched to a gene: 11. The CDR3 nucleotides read TGTGCCAGCTCACCATTTTGGAGCGGGGGGGCCGGAAGCACAGATACGCAGTATTTT. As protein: CASSPFWSGGAGSTDTQYF.

The CDR3 region has the DNA TGTGCCTGGAGTGTAAGGGAATACGAGCAGTACTTC. Residues: CAWSVREYEQYF. This chain links TRBV30 with TRBJ2-7; D is ambiguous. The CDR3 consists of 12 residues. Germline V CDR1 and CDR2: GTSNPN, SVGIG (reference sequence). Trimming pared 0 bases from V and 4 bases from J, leaving 7 bases between.